The rows below give T cell receptor beta chains drawn from one sample of a study of T cells after yellow fever vaccination. Each CDR3 protein gets one entry after TCRdb re-called the 5' RACE reads with MiXCR. The sample carries about 350,000 distinct CDR3 sequences, roughly 8% recorded once. Sample: PBMCs, taken roughly seven weeks after the first yellow fever vaccination. Receptors originate from a man aged 18 to 29 who received the YFV17D yellow fever vaccine. Each CDR3 is given with its conserved first and last residue. A D gene is named only where the DNA matches it firmly. Only part of the rows carry a size: once, few, many, or a class if the clone is expanded.

TRBD2 | NA | TRBJ2-1 | TRBV18 | TGTGCCAGCTCACCACGACGGGGGGGCCAAAGCTCCTACAATGAGCAGTTCTTC | CASSPRRGGQSSYNEQFF
NA | NA | TRBJ2-3 | TRBV24-1 | TGTGCCACCAGTGACACTAGCACAGATACGCAGTATTTT | CATSDTSTDTQYF
TRBD1 | NA | TRBJ2-4 | TRBV12-3/TRBV12-4 | TGTGCCAGCAGTCCGGACAGGGGAATGAGGGCCAAAAACATTCAGTACTTC | CASSPDRGMRAKNIQYF
NA | few | TRBJ2-7 | TRBV18 | TGTGCCAGCTCACCACAGCACGGCACCTACGAGCAGTACTTC | CASSPQHGTYEQYF
NA | NA | TRBJ1-5 | TRBV4-1 | TGCGCCAGCAGCCAGAGCGTAGTAGTCAGGCAGCCCCAGCATTTT | CASSQSVVVRQPQHF
NA | NA | TRBJ2-3 | TRBV4-2 | TGCGCCAGCAGCCTAATTCGGGGGGCTGGCACAGATACGCAGTATTTT | CASSLIRGAGTDTQYF
NA | many | TRBJ2-5 | TRBV7-2 | TGTGCCAGCAGCTTTGCCCAAGAGACCCAGTACTTC | CASSFAQETQYF
TRBD1 | few | TRBJ2-7 | TRBV6-5 | TGTGCCAGCAGTTACCCCCGGGCAGGGGGTTCCTACGAGCAGTACTTC | CASSYPRAGGSYEQYF
NA | NA | TRBJ2-4 | TRBV6-6 | TGTGCCAGCACCCCGGCAGGGGACGCCATTCAGTACTTC | CASTPAGDAIQYF
NA | NA | TRBJ1-4 | TRBV6-2/TRBV6-3 | TGTGCCAGCATGGCGGGGGAAAAACTGTTTTTT | CASMAGEKLFF
TRBD1 | NA | TRBJ1-2 | TRBV5-1 | TGCGCCAGCAGACTGGACAGGACCTCTCTCGGCTACACCTTC | CASRLDRTSLGYTF
NA | NA | TRBJ1-1 | TRBV7-8 | TGTGCCAGCAGCTTACATCTGTTTAACACTGAAGCTTTCTTT | CASSLHLFNTEAFF
NA | few | TRBJ2-3 | TRBV21-1 | TGTGCCAGCCAAATGCTCTGTGGGGGAAAAAGCACAGATACGCAGTATTTT | CASQMLCGGKSTDTQYF
TRBD1 | many | TRBJ2-1 | TRBV6-2/TRBV6-3 | TGTGCCAGCAGTTACCGGGACAGACGGTTCTTC | CASSYRDRRFF
NA | NA | TRBJ2-3 | TRBV20-1 | TGCAGTGTTACCCTCCATAGCGAGGGGTGGCTCTCGCATACGCAGTATTTT | CSVTLHSEGWLSHTQYF
NA | few | TRBJ2-7 | TRBV9 | TGTGCCAGCAGCGTAGGGTGGGGATTCGAGCAGTACTTC | CASSVGWGFEQYF
NA | few | TRBJ2-2 | TRBV7-3 | TGTGCCAGCAGCTCGGGTCTGAACACCGGGGAGCTGTTTTTT | CASSSGLNTGELFF
NA | few | TRBJ2-5 | TRBV7-2 | TGTGCCAGCAGCCCACGGAGGACCTACCAAGAGACCCAGTACTTC | CASSPRRTYQETQYF
TRBD2 | many | TRBJ2-1 | TRBV4-3 | TGCGCCAGCAGCCAGGGGGGGAGCTCCTACAATGAGCAGTTCTTC | CASSQGGSSYNEQFF
NA | few | TRBJ1-6 | TRBV7-2 | TGTGCCAGCAGCTTTCGCGCGGCCGACAATTCACCCCTCCACTTT | CASSFRAADNSPLHF
NA | NA | TRBJ1-5 | TRBV5-6 | TGTGCCAGCAGCTTGTATCCCGATCAGCCCCAGCATTTT | CASSLYPDQPQHF
NA | few | TRBJ1-5 | TRBV5-6 | TGTGCCAGCAGCTTGTCCGATCAGGGGACCCAGCATTTT | CASSLSDQGTQHF
TRBD1 | few | TRBJ2-1 | TRBV5-4 | TGTGCCAGCAGTCCGGGACAGGGTAAGAATGAGCAGTTCTTC | CASSPGQGKNEQFF
TRBD1 | NA | TRBJ1-5 | TRBV20-1 | TGCAGTGCAGCACGGACAGGGGGCCCTCAGCCCCAGCATTTT | CSAARTGGPQPQHF
NA | few | TRBJ2-1 | TRBV12-3/TRBV12-4 | TGTGCCAGCAGTTTAGGTGGGTTTGCGTTCTTC | CASSLGGFAFF
NA | NA | TRBJ2-3 | TRBV7-9 | TGTGCCAGCAGCTTAGCGCCCACAGATACGCAGTATTTT | CASSLAPTDTQYF
NA | NA | TRBJ2-3 | TRBV6-5 | TGTGCCAGCAGTTACGACCTCGCGCCCCCAGATACGCAGTATTTT | CASSYDLAPPDTQYF
TRBD1 | NA | TRBJ2-1 | TRBV12-3/TRBV12-4 | TGTGCCAGCAGTTTAGACTTTGACAGGGGGCGTGAGCAGTTCTTC | CASSLDFDRGREQFF
NA | NA | TRBJ1-1 | TRBV7-2 | TGTGCCAGCAGCTCGGGGGTCAGGTCCACTGAAGCTTTCTTT | CASSSGVRSTEAFF
NA | few | TRBJ1-6 | TRBV6-1 | TGTGCCAGCAGTCGAGTCGGCTTCGATAATTCACCCCTCCACTTT | CASSRVGFDNSPLHF